These 29 T cell receptor beta chains originate from one sample sequenced in a study of beta chain features in type 1 diabetes. Reverse transcription of all isolated RNA meant that expressed TCRB transcripts were sequenced. Only in-frame clones appear in the TCRdb table, and some are missing; sequencing was by immunoSEQ multiplex PCR. The sample records about half a million clones, about 10% being singletons. Sequenced sample: naive CD4+ T cells from blood. The receptors come from a woman younger than 35 in good health.

The chain couples TRBV11-3 to TRBJ2-1; D not certain. V was shortened by 2 bases and J by 3 bases, with 14 bases between the two germline ends. This CDR3 has 16 amino acids. Germline loops: CDR1 SGHNT, CDR2 YENEEA. CDR3 DNA: TGTGCCAGCAGCTTAATTTGGAGCGAGAACTACAATGAGCAGTTCTTC. This sequence encodes CASSLIWSENYNEQFF.

This chain uses TRBV7-9 with TRBJ1-1; no definite D call. Per germline, CDR1 SEHNR and CDR2 FQNEAQ (reference sequence). With 5 bases removed from V and 7 bases from J, the gap between germline ends came to 11 bases. CDR3 length: 12 amino acids. The CDR3, as DNA: TGTGCCAGCAGCCTAGAGTCGGGTGAAGCTTTCTTT. Protein sequence: CASSLESGEAFF.

The chain joins TRBV7-2 to TRBJ2-1; 8 bases agree with TRBD1. With V trimmed by 5 bases and J by 5 bases, 8 bases remained unmatched. The CDR3 is 15 amino acids. Germline assignment: CDR1 SGHTA and CDR2 FQGNSA. CDR3: CASSGQGTTNNEQFF. CDR3 coding DNA: TGTGCCAGCAGCGGACAGGGAACCACTAACAATGAGCAGTTCTTC. Full variable domain (rest looked up from reference TRBV7-2 and TRBJ2-1): GAGVSQSPSNKVTEKGKDVELRCDPISGHTALYWYRQSLGQGLEFLIYFQGNSAPDKSGLPSDRFSAERTGGSVSTLTIQRTQQEDSAVYLCASSGQGTTNNEQFFGPGTRLTVL.

The gene calls are TRBV7-2 and TRBJ1-4; D call uncertain. This CDR3 contains 15 residues. V was shortened by 4 bases and J by 3 bases, with 12 bases between the two germline ends. Germline CDR1 reads SGHTA; CDR2 reads FQGNSA. CDR3 sequence: CASSSRVGANEKLFF. Here the CDR3 DNA reads TGTGCCAGCAGCTCCCGGGTGGGAGCTAATGAAAAACTGTTTTTT. Drawing the rest from reference TRBV7-2 and TRBJ1-4, the complete variable domain is GAGVSQSPSNKVTEKGKDVELRCDPISGHTALYWYRQSLGQGLEFLIYFQGNSAPDKSGLPSDRFSAERTGGSVSTLTIQRTQQEDSAVYLCASSSRVGANEKLFFGSGTQLSVL.

A few counts support this clone. This rearrangement joins TRBV6-6 to TRBJ1-1, with 10 positions matching TRBD1. Per germline, CDR1 MNHNY and CDR2 SVGAGI (reference sequence). There are 11 residues in the CDR3. The junction had 5 bases not matched to a gene; V was cut back by 7 bases and J by 12 bases. CDR3 region: CASTGDRGTFF. In DNA form, the CDR3 reads TGTGCCAGCACCGGGGACAGGGGAACTTTCTTT.

This clone was seen only a few times. V is TRBV7-2 and J is TRBJ2-1; TRBD2 matches at 14 bases. CDR3 size: 16 residues. Germline V gene sequence: CDR1 SGHTA, CDR2 FQGNSA. Trimming cost V 5 bases and J 7 bases; bases outside gene matches: 7. The CDR3 region is CASSTGTSGGQNEQFF. The CDR3, as DNA: TGTGCCAGCAGCACCGGGACTAGCGGGGGTCAGAATGAGCAGTTCTTC.

The chain links TRBV11-2 to TRBJ2-5, with 9 bases identical to TRBD2. In germline, CDR1 is SGHAT, CDR2 FQNNGV. V was pared by 6 bases and J by 3 bases, with 5 bases of the junction left unmatched. The CDR3 is 14 amino acids. CDR3 sequence reads: CASRDLAGEETQYF. The CDR3 DNA sequence: TGTGCCAGCAGAGACTTAGCGGGAGAAGAGACCCAGTACTTC.

The genes are TRBV18 and TRBJ2-2, with 7 bases that match TRBD1. Germline V gene data show CDR1 as KGHSH and CDR2 as LQKENI. CDR3 length: 15 residues. With 8 bases clipped from V and 3 bases from J, the junction kept 9 bases outside the gene matches. In DNA form, the CDR3 reads TGTGCCAGCCGATACAGGGGTGCGGACACCGGGGAGCTGTTTTTT. Protein sequence: CASRYRGADTGELFF.

The sample holds a few counts of this clone. The CDR3 DNA reads TGTGCCAGCAGCCCAATTACGAGGACTAGCGGGACTGGGTACGAGCAGTACTTC. Translated, it gives CASSPITRTSGTGYEQYF. The J gene is TRBJ2-7, the V gene TRBV11-2; 12 bases align to TRBD2. CDR3 size: 18 residues. V shed 5 bases and J 4 bases; nucleotides not matched to a gene: 15. The germline V gene encodes CDR1 SGHAT and CDR2 FQNNGV. Full variable domain (remainder filled in from reference TRBV11-2 and TRBJ2-7): EAGVAQSPRYKIIEKRQSVAFWCNPISGHATLYWYQQILGQGPKLLIQFQNNGVVDDSQLPKDRFSAERLKGVDSTLKIQPAKLEDSAVYLCASSPITRTSGTGYEQYFGPGTRLTVT.

This clone was recorded a few times. The J gene is TRBJ2-3, the V gene TRBV14; weak D call: TRBD1 (5 bases). Germline V gene data show CDR1 as SGHDN and CDR2 as FVKESK. The CDR3 sequence is 13 residues long. V was pared by 3 bases and J by 9 bases, with 13 bases between. The CDR3 nucleotides are TGTGCCAGCAGCCACTCGACAGTAGCCACGCAGTATTTT. Protein product: CASSHSTVATQYF.

This clone was observed a handful of times. The gene calls are TRBV7-9 and TRBJ1-5; TRBD1 agrees at 12 bases. In germline, CDR1 is SEHNR, CDR2 FQNEAQ (reference sequence). The CDR3 runs to 14 residues. J was trimmed by 6 bases and V by 8 bases; bases with no gene match: 5. Here the CDR3 DNA reads TGTGCCAGCGGGACAGGGGGCACGAGTCAGCCCCAGCATTTT. It yields the protein CASGTGGTSQPQHF. Based on the CDR3 plus reference TRBV7-9 and TRBJ1-5, the full variable domain is DTGVSQNPRHKITKRGQNVTFRCDPISEHNRLYWYRQTLGQGPEFLTYFQNEAQLEKSRLLSDRFSAERPKGSFSTLEIQRTEQGDSAMYLCASGTGGTSQPQHFGDGTRLSIL.

The V gene is TRBV25-1, the J gene TRBJ2-3, with D possibly being TRBD1 (5 bases). Trimming took off 2 bases at V and 0 bases at J, with 18 bases between the two ends. From germline, CDR1 is MGHDK and CDR2 SYGVNS. The length of the CDR3 is 18 residues. CDR3 DNA: TGTGCCAGCAGTGAAAGCAAGGGGCCCCAGTTGAGCACAGATACGCAGTATTTT. Its protein product is CASSESKGPQLSTDTQYF.

This clone is a singleton in its sample. V usage is TRBV9 and J usage is TRBJ2-2; D uncertain. The CDR3 loop spans 15 amino acids. V lost 0 bases and J 1 base, leaving 7 bases between the germline ends. Germline CDR1 is SGDLS and CDR2 is YYNGEE. The CDR3 coding sequence is TGTGCCAGCAGCGTAGATAGGGTGAACACCGGGGAGCTGTTTTTT. Its protein is CASSVDRVNTGELFF.

In this sample, this clone turned up a few times. The chain uses TRBV21-1 and TRBJ2-5; the D segment call TRBD1 is taken from the table without a DNA check. TRBV21-1 is noted as a pseudogene. This CDR3 contains 14 residues. Here the CDR3 DNA reads TGTGCCAGCAGCAAAAACAGGGGCCAAGAGACCCAGTACTTC. It codes for CASSKNRGQETQYF.

This clone came up a few times. This chain uses TRBV7-2 with TRBJ2-7, with 10 bases matching TRBD2. CDR1 and CDR2 (germline): SGHTA, FQGNSA. The V gene end was trimmed by 1 base and the J gene end by 1 base; junction bases not matched to a gene: 7. The CDR3 loop spans 17 amino acids. DNA for the CDR3: TGTGCCAGCAGCTTAGGGAATAGCGGGAGGAGGTCCTACGAGCAGTACTTC. Amino acid sequence: CASSLGNSGRRSYEQYF.

Only a few counts were recorded for this clone. This rearrangement joins TRBV27 to TRBJ2-4, with unresolved D. CDR1 and CDR2 from the germline V gene are MNHEY and SMNVEV (reference sequence). This CDR3 spans 14 amino acids. Trimming took 6 bases from V and 0 from J, leaving 9 bases between them. CDR3 sequence (DNA): TGTGCCAGCAGCCCATTGAGAGCCAAAAACATTCAGTACTTC. Translated: CASSPLRAKNIQYF.

This clone showed up just a few times. The CDR3 loop reads CASSLGQGSSYEQYF. For the CDR3, the DNA is TGTGCCAGCAGCTTGGGGCAGGGCAGCTCCTACGAGCAGTACTTC. The rearrangement links TRBV7-3 to TRBJ2-7; weak D call: TRBD1 (5 bases). V gave up 3 bases and J gave up 0 bases, with 12 bases separating them. The CDR3 covers 15 residues. From germline, CDR1 is SGHTA and CDR2 FQGTGA.

This clone was seen only a few times. This chain connects TRBV27 to TRBJ2-3; D unresolved. From germline, CDR1 is MNHEY and CDR2 SMNVEV (reference sequence). The CDR3 is made up of 13 amino acids. V gave up 6 bases and J gave up 6 bases, with 13 bases separating them. The CDR3 sequence: CASRQRIVDTQYF. Written as DNA, the CDR3 is TGTGCCAGCAGGCAACGAATTGTGGATACGCAGTATTTT.

The chain couples TRBV29-1 to TRBJ2-3; 7 bases are a match to TRBD2. Trimming at V came to 3 bases and at J to 1 base, leaving 4 bases not matched to a gene. This CDR3 comprises 14 residues. Germline loops: CDR1 SQVTM, CDR2 ANQGSEA. The CDR3 loop is CSVEEAGGTDTQYF. The CDR3 nucleotides are TGCAGCGTTGAGGAGGCGGGGGGCACAGATACGCAGTATTTT.

This clone was counted only a few times. V usage is TRBV7-3 and J usage is TRBJ2-3; tentatively, D is TRBD2 (6 bases). Germline CDR1 SGHTA, CDR2 FQGTGA. Trimming took off 0 bases at V and 4 bases at J, with 14 bases between the two ends. This CDR3 is 16 amino acids long. In DNA form, the CDR3 reads TGTGCCAGCAGCTTAACGAAGGGTAGCGGACCAGATACGCAGTATTTT. It encodes CASSLTKGSGPDTQYF.

The rearrangement uses TRBV19 and TRBJ2-7; possibly TRBD1 or TRBD2 for D (5 bases each). V lost 8 bases and J 3 bases, leaving 17 bases between the germline ends. The CDR3 is made up of 14 amino acids. Germline V gives CDR1 LNHDA, CDR2 SQIVND (reference sequence). Here the CDR3 reads CASRGRGTNYEQYF. The CDR3 DNA reads TGTGCCAGTCGAGGGAGAGGGACGAACTACGAGCAGTACTTC.

The genes are TRBV5-4 and TRBJ2-3; tentative D call: TRBD2 (6 bases). From germline, CDR1 is SGHNT and CDR2 YYREEE (reference sequence). Trimming took 7 bases from V and 0 from J, leaving 15 bases between them. The CDR3 has 15 amino acids. In DNA form, the CDR3 reads TGTGCCAGCGGTCCTGCGGGGACTAGCACAGATACGCAGTATTTT. It translates to CASGPAGTSTDTQYF.

V gene TRBV7-9 combines with J gene TRBJ2-5; TRBD2 matches 7 bases. The CDR3 loop spans 13 amino acids. V lost 3 bases to trimming and J lost 4 bases; unmatched junction nucleotides: 2. Germline V gene lookup returns CDR1 SEHNR and CDR2 FQNEAQ (reference sequence). The CDR3 loop reads CASSFQRGETQYF. Written as DNA, the CDR3 is TGTGCCAGCAGCTTCCAGCGGGGAGAGACCCAGTACTTC.

The CDR3 reads CASNPDRGPTEAFF. CDR3 DNA: TGTGCCAGCAACCCGGACAGGGGGCCCACTGAAGCTTTCTTT. The chain links TRBV7-2 to TRBJ1-1; 11 positions match TRBD1. J lost 4 bases, V lost 7 bases, and 5 bases had no gene match. CDR1 and CDR2 from the germline V gene are SGHTA and FQGNSA. This CDR3 region has 14 residues. Together with reference TRBV7-2 and TRBJ1-1, the CDR3 gives the full variable domain: GAGVSQSPSNKVTEKGKDVELRCDPISGHTALYWYRQSLGQGLEFLIYFQGNSAPDKSGLPSDRFSAERTGGSVSTLTIQRTQQEDSAVYLCASNPDRGPTEAFFGQGTRLTVV.

The chain carries TRBV25-1 and TRBJ2-3, with D maybe TRBD2 (7 bases). Germline V gene data show CDR1 as MGHDK and CDR2 as SYGVNS. The CDR3 runs 15 residues. Trimming removed 5 bases at V and 4 bases at J, with 16 bases between. DNA of the CDR3: TGTGCCAGCAGTAAGCGGCGCGGGGGCGCAGATACGCAGTATTTT. Translated, it gives CASSKRRGGADTQYF.

This clone has a handful of counts. The chain couples TRBV28 to TRBJ1-6; 7 bases are shared with TRBD1. The CDR3 has 16 residues. J gave up 9 bases and V 6 bases, and 14 bases lay outside the gene matches. The germline CDR1 and CDR2 sequences are MDHEN and SYDVKM. CDR3: CASRDRSLPMGSPLHF. In nucleotides, the CDR3 is TGTGCCAGCAGGGACAGGTCCCTCCCTATGGGTTCACCCCTCCACTTT.

A word on this clone: The same CDR3 also results from other DNA sequences found in this sample. The chain joins TRBV9 to TRBJ1-6; D ambiguous. CDR1 and CDR2 (germline): SGDLS, YYNGEE. V was clipped by 0 bases and J by 1 base, with 5 bases between them. This CDR3 is built from 15 residues. CDR3 protein: CASSVGGSYNSPLHF. The CDR3 DNA is TGTGCCAGCAGCGTAGGGGGTTCCTATAATTCACCCCTCCACTTT.

This clone has only a few counts. The chain uses TRBV5-1 and TRBJ2-3; D remains unclear. Per the germline V gene, CDR1 is SGHRS and CDR2 is YFSETQ. This CDR3 comprises 13 residues. V lost 6 bases to trimming and J lost 4 bases, with 12 bases between them. This CDR3 reads CASNAFSADTQYF. Here the CDR3 DNA reads TGCGCCAGCAATGCTTTCTCTGCAGATACGCAGTATTTT.

The gene calls are TRBV7-2 and TRBJ2-5; a weak D match, TRBD1 (5 bases). The CDR3 sequence is 14 residues long. The ends were cut back, 1 base at V and 1 base at J, with 7 bases in the middle. The germline V gene has CDR1 SGHTA and CDR2 FQGNSA. Written as DNA, the CDR3 is TGTGCCAGCAGCTTAGAACAGGTCCAAGAGACCCAGTACTTC. This translates into CASSLEQVQETQYF. The whole variable domain, remainder taken from reference TRBV7-2 and TRBJ2-5, is GAGVSQSPSNKVTEKGKDVELRCDPISGHTALYWYRQSLGQGLEFLIYFQGNSAPDKSGLPSDRFSAERTGGSVSTLTIQRTQQEDSAVYLCASSLEQVQETQYFGPGTRLLVL.